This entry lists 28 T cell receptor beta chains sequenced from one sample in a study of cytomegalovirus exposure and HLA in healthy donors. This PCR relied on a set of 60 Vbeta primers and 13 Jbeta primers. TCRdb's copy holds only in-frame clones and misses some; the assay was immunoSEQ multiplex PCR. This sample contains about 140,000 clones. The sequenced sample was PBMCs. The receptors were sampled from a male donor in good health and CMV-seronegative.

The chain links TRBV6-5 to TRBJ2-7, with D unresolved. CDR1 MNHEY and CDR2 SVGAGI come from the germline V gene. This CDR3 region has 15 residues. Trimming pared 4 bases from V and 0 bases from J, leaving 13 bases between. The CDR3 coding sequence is TGTGCCAGCAGTTCCTCCCGAGGCGGCTCCTACGAGCAGTACTTC. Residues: CASSSSRGGSYEQYF.

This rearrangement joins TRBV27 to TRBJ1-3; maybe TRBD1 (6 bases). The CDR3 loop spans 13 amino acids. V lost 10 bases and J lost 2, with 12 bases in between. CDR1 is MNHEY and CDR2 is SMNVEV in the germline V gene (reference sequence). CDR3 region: CATMGAPGNTIYF. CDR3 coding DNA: TGTGCCACCATGGGGGCTCCTGGAAACACCATATATTTT.

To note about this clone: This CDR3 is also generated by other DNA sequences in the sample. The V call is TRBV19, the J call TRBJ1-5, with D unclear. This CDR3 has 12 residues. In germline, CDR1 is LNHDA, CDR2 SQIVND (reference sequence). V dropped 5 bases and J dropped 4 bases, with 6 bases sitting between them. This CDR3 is CASSRGNQPQHF. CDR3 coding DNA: TGTGCCAGTAGTCGAGGGAATCAGCCCCAGCATTTT.

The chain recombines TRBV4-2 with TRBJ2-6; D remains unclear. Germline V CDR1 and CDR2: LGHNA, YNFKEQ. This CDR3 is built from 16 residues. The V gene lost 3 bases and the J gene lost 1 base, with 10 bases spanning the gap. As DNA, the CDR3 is TGTGCCAGCAGCCACCAAGTACAATCTGGGGCCAACGTCCTGACTTTC. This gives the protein CASSHQVQSGANVLTF.

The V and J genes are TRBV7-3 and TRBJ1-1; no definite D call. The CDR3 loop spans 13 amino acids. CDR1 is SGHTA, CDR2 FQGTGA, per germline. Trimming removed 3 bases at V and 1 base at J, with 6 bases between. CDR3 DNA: TGTGCCAGCAGCTTTCAGTCGAACACTGAAGCTTTCTTT. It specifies CASSFQSNTEAFF.

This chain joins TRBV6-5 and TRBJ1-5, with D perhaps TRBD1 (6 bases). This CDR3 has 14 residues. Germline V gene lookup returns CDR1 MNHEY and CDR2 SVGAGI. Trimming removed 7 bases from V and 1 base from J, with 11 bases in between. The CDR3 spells CASKSGESNQPQHF. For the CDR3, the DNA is TGTGCCAGCAAATCAGGGGAGAGCAATCAGCCCCAGCATTTT.

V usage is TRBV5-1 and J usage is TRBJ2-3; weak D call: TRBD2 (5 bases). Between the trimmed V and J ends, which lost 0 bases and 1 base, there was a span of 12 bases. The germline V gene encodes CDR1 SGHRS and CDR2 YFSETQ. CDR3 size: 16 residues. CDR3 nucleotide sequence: TGCGCCAGCAGCTTGGCCGGGGTCGTCCGCACAGATACGCAGTATTTT. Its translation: CASSLAGVVRTDTQYF. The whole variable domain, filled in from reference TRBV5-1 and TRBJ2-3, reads KAGVTQTPRYLIKTRGQQVTLSCSPISGHRSVSWYQQTPGQGLQFLFEYFSETQRNKGNFPGRFSGRQFSNSRSEMNVSTLELGDSALYLCASSLAGVVRTDTQYFGPGTRLTVL.

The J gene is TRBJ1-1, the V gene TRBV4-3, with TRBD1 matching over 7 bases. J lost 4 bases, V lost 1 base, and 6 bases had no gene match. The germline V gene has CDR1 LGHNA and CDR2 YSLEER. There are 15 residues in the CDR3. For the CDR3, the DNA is TGCGCCAGCAGCCAAGGATACAGGGGAAGCACTGAAGCTTTCTTT. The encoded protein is CASSQGYRGSTEAFF.

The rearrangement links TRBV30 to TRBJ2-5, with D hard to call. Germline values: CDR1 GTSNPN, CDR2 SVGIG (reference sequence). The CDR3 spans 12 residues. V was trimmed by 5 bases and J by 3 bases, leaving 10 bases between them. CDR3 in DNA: TGTGCCTGGGGCAGAACAAAAGAGACCCAGTACTTC. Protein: CAWGRTKETQYF.

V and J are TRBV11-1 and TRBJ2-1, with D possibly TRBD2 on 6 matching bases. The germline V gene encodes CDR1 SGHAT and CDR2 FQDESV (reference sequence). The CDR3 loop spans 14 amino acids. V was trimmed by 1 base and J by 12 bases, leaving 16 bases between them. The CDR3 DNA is TGTGCCAGCAGCTTAGATCGGGACTCTCGCGGGCAGTTCTTC. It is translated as CASSLDRDSRGQFF.

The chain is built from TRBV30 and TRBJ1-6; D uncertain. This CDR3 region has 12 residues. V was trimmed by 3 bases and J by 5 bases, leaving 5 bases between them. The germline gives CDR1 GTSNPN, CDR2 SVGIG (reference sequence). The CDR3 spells CAWSRDNSPLHF. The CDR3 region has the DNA TGTGCCTGGAGCCGGGATAATTCACCCCTCCACTTT.

The CDR3 nucleotides read TGTGCCAGTAGTCCCCGGGGGAGGGTTATGAACACTGAAGCTTTCTTT. Its translation is CASSPRGRVMNTEAFF. The genes are TRBV19 and TRBJ1-1, with D tentatively TRBD1 (5 bases). The germline V gene encodes CDR1 LNHDA and CDR2 SQIVND (reference sequence). V lost 5 bases, J lost 0 bases, and 16 bases lay in between. The CDR3 contains 16 residues.

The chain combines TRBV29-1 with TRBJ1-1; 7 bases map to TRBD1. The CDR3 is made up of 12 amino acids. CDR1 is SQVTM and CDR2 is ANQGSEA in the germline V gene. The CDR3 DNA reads TGCAGGGTACAGGGGAACCTCCCTGAAGCTTTCTTT. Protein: CRVQGNLPEAFF.

The CDR3 sequence is CAWSVAMWGVYTF. CDR3 DNA sequence: TGTGCCTGGAGTGTCGCAATGTGGGGGGTATACACCTTC. The gene calls are TRBV30 and TRBJ1-2; a possible D gene is TRBD1 (5 bases). This CDR3 has 13 residues. Trimming removed 0 bases at V and 11 bases at J, with 16 bases between. From germline, CDR1 is GTSNPN and CDR2 SVGIG (reference sequence).

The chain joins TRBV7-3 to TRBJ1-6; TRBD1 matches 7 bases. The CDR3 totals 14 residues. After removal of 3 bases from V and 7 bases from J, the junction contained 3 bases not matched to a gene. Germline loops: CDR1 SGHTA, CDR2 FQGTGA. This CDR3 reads CASSLGTVNSPLHF. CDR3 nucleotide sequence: TGTGCCAGCAGCTTGGGGACAGTGAATTCACCCCTCCACTTT. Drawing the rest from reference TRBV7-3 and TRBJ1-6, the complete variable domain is GAGVSQTPSNKVTEKGKYVELRCDPISGHTALYWYRQSLGQGPEFLIYFQGTGAADDSGLPNDRFFAVRPEGSVSTLKIQRTERGDSAVYLCASSLGTVNSPLHFGNGTRLTVT.

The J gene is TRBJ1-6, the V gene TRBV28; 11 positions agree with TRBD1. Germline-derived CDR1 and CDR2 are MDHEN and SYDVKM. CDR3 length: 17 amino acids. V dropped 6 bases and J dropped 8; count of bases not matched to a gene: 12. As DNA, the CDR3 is TGTGCCAGCAGGATAAGATTCTCGGGACAGGGGGATTCACCCCTCCACTTT. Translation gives CASRIRFSGQGDSPLHF. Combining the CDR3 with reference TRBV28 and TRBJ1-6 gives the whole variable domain DVKVTQSSRYLVKRTGEKVFLECVQDMDHENMFWYRQDPGLGLRLIYFSYDVKMKEKGDIPEGYSVSREKKERFSLILESASTNQTSMYLCASRIRFSGQGDSPLHFGNGTRLTVT.

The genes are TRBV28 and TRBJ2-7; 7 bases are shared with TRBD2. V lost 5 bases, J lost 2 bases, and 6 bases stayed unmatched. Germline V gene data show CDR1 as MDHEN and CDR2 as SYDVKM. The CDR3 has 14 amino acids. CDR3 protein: CASSPRAGAYEQYF. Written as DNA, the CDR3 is TGTGCCAGCAGTCCTAGGGCGGGAGCCTACGAGCAGTACTTC.

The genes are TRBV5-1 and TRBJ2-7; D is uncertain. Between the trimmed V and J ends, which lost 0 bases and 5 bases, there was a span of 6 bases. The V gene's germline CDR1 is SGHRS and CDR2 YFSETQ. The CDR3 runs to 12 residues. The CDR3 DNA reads TGCGCCAGCAGCTTGGGTGGCCACGAGCAGTACTTC. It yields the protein CASSLGGHEQYF.

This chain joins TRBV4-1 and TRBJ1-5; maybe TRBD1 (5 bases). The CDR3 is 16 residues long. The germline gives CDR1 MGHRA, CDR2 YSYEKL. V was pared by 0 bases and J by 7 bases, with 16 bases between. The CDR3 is CASSQDGRGGMQPQHF. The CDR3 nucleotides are TGCGCCAGCAGCCAAGACGGGAGGGGAGGCATGCAGCCCCAGCATTTT.

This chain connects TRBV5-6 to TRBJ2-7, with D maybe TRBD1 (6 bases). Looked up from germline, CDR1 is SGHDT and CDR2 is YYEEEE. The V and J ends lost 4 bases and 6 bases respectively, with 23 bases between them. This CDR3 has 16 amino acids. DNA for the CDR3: TGTGCCAGCAGCCCTAGTCCGGGACATATGGGGAGCGAGCAGTACTTC. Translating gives CASSPSPGHMGSEQYF. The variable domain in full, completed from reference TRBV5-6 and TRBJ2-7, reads DAGVTQSPTHLIKTRGQQVTLRCSPKSGHDTVSWYQQALGQGPQFIFQYYEEEERQRGNFPDRFSGHQFPNYSSELNVNALLLGDSALYLCASSPSPGHMGSEQYFGPGTRLTVT.

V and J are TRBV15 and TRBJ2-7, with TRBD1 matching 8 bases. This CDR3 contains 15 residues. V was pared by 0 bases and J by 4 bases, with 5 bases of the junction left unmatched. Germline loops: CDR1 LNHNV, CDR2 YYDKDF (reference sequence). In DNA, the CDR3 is TGTGCCACCAGCAGAGACGGGACAGGCGCATACGAGCAGTACTTC. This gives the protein CATSRDGTGAYEQYF.

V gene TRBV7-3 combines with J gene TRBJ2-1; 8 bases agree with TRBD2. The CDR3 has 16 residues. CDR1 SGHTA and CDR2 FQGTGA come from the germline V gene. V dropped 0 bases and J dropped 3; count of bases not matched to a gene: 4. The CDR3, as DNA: TGTGCCAGCAGCTTAACGGGGGGGACTAGCTACAATGAGCAGTTCTTC. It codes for CASSLTGGTSYNEQFF.

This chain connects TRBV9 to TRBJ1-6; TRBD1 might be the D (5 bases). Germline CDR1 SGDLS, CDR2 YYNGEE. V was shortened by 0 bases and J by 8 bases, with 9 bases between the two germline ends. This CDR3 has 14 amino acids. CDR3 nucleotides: TGTGCCAGCAGCGTAGCTGGGGGGGATTCACCCCTCCACTTT. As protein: CASSVAGGDSPLHF.

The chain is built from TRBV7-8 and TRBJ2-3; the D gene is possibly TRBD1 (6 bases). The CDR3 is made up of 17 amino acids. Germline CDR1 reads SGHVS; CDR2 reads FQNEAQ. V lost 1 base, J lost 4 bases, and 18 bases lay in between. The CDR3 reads CASSLGLFGGLSDTQYF. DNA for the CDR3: TGTGCCAGCAGCTTAGGGCTGTTTGGGGGCTTATCAGATACGCAGTATTTT. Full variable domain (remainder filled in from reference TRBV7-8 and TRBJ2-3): GAGVSQSPRYKVAKRGQDVALRCDPISGHVSLFWYQQALGQGPEFLTYFQNEAQLDKSGLPSDRFFAERPEGSVSTLKIQRTQQEDSAVYLCASSLGLFGGLSDTQYFGPGTRLTVL.

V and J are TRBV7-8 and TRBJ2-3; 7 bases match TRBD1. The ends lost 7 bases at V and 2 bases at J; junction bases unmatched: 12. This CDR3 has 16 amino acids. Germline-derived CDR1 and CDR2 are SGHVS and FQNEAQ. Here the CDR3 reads CASTRRDSLLTDTQYF. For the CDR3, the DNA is TGTGCCAGCACCCGTCGGGACAGTCTTCTCACAGATACGCAGTATTTT.

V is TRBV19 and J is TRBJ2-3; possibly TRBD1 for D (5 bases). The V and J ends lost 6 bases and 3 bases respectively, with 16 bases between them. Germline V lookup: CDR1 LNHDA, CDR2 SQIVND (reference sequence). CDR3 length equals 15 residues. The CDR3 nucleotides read TGTGCCAGTAGACCAAGGCAGGGTGGTACAGATACGCAGTATTTT. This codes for CASRPRQGGTDTQYF. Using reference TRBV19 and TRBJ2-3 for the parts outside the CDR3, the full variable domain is DGGITQSPKYLFRKEGQNVTLSCEQNLNHDAMYWYRQDPGQGLRLIYYSQIVNDFQKGDIAEGYSVSREKKESFPLTVTSAQKNPTAFYLCASRPRQGGTDTQYFGPGTRLTVL.

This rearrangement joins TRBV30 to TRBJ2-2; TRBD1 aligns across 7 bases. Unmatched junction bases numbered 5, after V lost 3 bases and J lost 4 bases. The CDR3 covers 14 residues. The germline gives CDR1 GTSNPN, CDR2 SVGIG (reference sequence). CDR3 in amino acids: CAWRNRGSTGELFF. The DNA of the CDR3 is TGTGCCTGGAGAAACAGGGGCTCCACCGGGGAGCTGTTTTTT.

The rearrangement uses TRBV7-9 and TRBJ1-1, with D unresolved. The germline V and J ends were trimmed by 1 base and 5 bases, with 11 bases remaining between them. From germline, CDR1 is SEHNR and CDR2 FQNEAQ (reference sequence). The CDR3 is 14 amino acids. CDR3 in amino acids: CASSLDNLGTEAFF. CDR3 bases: TGTGCCAGCAGCTTAGACAACCTCGGGACTGAAGCTTTCTTT.